This TCR beta chain was documented in a study of Ad26.COV2.S vaccination and SARS-CoV-2 variants. Study summary: By the intramuscular route, Ad26.COV2.S was given once, or twice 56 days apart.

V shed 1 base and J shed 1 base, with 6 bases lying between them. The germline V gene encodes CDR1 SGHAT and CDR2 FQNNGV. This CDR3 has 14 residues. Treatment specified: about 20 received Ad26.COV2.S at low or high dose, single or two shots; 5 received placebo; per-sample allocation not given. Day 63 after the first injection of vaccine or placebo was the sampling time. SARS-CoV-2 spike from the Wuhan strain was encoded by the vaccine, an Ad26 vector. Sequenced by immunoSEQ multiplex PCR; TCRdb stores in-frame clones only, minus some. The sample shows 350,000 to 500,000 clones, 90% of them seen only once. Details on this clone: Its specificity is unknown.

Broader study findings: Placebo recipients showed lower spike-specific TCR breadth than vaccinees.

V is TRBV11-2 and J is TRBJ2-3, with D uncertain. This clonotype originated in a person between 18 and 60 years old who received the Ad26.COV2.S COVID-19 vaccine or a placebo. Sequences were derived from peripheral blood, sampled in a trial of Ad26.COV2.S vaccine versus placebo. The CDR3 loop is CASSLVQGTDTQYF. CDR3 sequence (DNA): TGTGCCAGCAGCTTAGTGCAGGGCACAGATACGCAGTATTTT.